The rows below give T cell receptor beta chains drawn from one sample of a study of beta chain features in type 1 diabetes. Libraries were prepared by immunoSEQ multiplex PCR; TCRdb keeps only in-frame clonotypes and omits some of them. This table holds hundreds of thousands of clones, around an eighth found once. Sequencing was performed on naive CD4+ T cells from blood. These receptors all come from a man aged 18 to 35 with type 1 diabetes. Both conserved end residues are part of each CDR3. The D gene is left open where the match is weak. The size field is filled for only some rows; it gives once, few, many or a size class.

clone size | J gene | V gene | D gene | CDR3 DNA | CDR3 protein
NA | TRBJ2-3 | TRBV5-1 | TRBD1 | TGCGCCAGCAGCTTGGAATCAGGGGGCGAAGATACGCAGTATTTT | CASSLESGGEDTQYF
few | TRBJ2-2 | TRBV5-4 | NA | TGTGCCAGCAGCCCGCGGGGGCCGAACACCGGGGAGCTGTTTTTT | CASSPRGPNTGELFF
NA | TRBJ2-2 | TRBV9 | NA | TGTGCCAGCAACGACGGGGTGGCGAACACCGGGGAGCTGTTTTTT | CASNDGVANTGELFF
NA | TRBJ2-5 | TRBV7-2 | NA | TGTGCCAGCAGCGCCGCGAGGGGTGTAGGGGAGACCCAGTACTTC | CASSAARGVGETQYF
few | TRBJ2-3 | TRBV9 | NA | TGTGCCAGCAGCTTAGAGGCAGATACGCAGTATTTT | CASSLEADTQYF
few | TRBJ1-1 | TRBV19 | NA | TGTGCCAGTACGTGGGACCTACAAGTAGCTGAAGCTTTCTTT | CASTWDLQVAEAFF
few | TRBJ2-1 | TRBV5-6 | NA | TGTGCCAGCAGCCGGGGGAGGTACAATGAGCAGTTCTTC | CASSRGRYNEQFF
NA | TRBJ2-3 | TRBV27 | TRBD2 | TGTGCCAGCAGTAGGGGCCAGACTAGCGGGGGCCATCGGGGAGATACGCAGTATTTT | CASSRGQTSGGHRGDTQYF
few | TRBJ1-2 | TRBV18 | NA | TGTGCCAGCTCACCACCGGACAATTGGTATGGCTACACCTTC | CASSPPDNWYGYTF
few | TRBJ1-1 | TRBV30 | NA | TGTGCCTGTCCGGGACATAGGGCTCCGGGCACTGAAGCTTTCTTT | CACPGHRAPGTEAFF
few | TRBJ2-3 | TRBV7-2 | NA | TGTGCCAGCAGCTACGGACGATCTGCGGATACGCAGTATTTT | CASSYGRSADTQYF
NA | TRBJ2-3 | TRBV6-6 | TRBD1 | TGTGCCAGCAGCGAACAGGGGGCTCCCACAGATACGCAGTATTTT | CASSEQGAPTDTQYF
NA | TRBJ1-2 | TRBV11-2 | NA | TGTGCCAGCAGCAAACGGGACAATGGGCCCCTCTACACCTTC | CASSKRDNGPLYTF
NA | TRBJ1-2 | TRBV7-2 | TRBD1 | TGTGCCAGCAGCTTGGGGACAGGGAATGGCTACACCTTC | CASSLGTGNGYTF
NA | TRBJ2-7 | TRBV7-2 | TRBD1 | TGTGCCAGCTCATCCGGGACAGGGGCCTACGAGCAGTACTTC | CASSSGTGAYEQYF
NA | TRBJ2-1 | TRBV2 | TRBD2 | TGTGCCACCACTAGCGGGATATCCCAGTTCTTC | CATTSGISQFF
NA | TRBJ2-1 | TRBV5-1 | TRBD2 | TGCGCCAGCAGCGCACTAGCGAGCTCCTACAATGAGCAGTTCTTC | CASSALASSYNEQFF
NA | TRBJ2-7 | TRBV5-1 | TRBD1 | TGCGCCAGCAGCTTCGGGACAGGGGCCTACGAGCAGTACTTC | CASSFGTGAYEQYF
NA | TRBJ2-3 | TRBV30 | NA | TGTGCCTGGAGTGCAGGGTTCACAGATACGCAGTATTTT | CAWSAGFTDTQYF
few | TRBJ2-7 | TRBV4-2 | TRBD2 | TGTGCCAGCAGCCCCCCGGAAGGGACTAGCCCGAGCGAGCAGTACTTC | CASSPPEGTSPSEQYF
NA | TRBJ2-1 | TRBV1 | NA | TGCACCAGCAGCCAAGATCGTTTCAAGTTGATAGCGGGAGATGAAAATGAGCAGTTCTTC | CTSSQDRFKLIAGDENEQFF
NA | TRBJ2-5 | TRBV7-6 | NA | TGTGCCAGCAGCTTTAAACAAGAGACCCAGTACTTC | CASSFKQETQYF
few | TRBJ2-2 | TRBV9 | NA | TGTGCCAGCAGCGTGGGCAGAGGGGGAACCGGGGAGCTGTTTTTT | CASSVGRGGTGELFF
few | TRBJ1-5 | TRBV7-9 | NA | TGTGCCAGCAGCCCGGGGACCAGGAGTCAGCCCCAGCATTTT | CASSPGTRSQPQHF
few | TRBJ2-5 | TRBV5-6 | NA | TGTGCCAGCAGCTCGACAGGGGAGGGAGAGACCCAGTACTTC | CASSSTGEGETQYF
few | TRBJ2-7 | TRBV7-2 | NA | TGTGCCAGCAGCTTAGCTTCTCGGGGACCCTACGAGCAGTACTTC | CASSLASRGPYEQYF
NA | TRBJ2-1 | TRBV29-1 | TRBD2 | TGCAGCTCCCGTCCCGGGACTAGCAGCAATGAGCAGTTCTTC | CSSRPGTSSNEQFF
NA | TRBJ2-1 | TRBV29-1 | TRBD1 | TGCAGCGTTAGGACAGGGAGATCCTACAATGAGCAGTTCTTC | CSVRTGRSYNEQFF
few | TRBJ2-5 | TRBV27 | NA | TGTGCCAGCAGTTTAGCGACAGCCGAGACCCAGTACTTC | CASSLATAETQYF
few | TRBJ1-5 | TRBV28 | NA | TGTGCCAGCAGTCCTCAGGGCCCTAATCAGCCCCAGCATTTT | CASSPQGPNQPQHF
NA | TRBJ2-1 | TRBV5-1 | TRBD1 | TGCGCCAGCAGCTTGGGAGGGACAGGGAGGCGCAATGAGCAGTTCTTC | CASSLGGTGRRNEQFF
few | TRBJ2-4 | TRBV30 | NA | TGTGCCTGGAGTGGGGGAGGAGGGTGGTACATTCAGTACTTC | CAWSGGGGWYIQYF
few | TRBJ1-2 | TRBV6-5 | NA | TGTGCCAGCAGTTCCCGACAGCAGAACTATGGCTACACCTTC | CASSSRQQNYGYTF
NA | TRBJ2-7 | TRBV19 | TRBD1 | TGTGCCAGTAGTATACAGGACAGGTTTCACGAGCAGTACTTC | CASSIQDRFHEQYF
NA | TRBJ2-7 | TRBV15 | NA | TGTGCCACCAGCAGATCATCCGGGGACACCTACTCCTACGAGCAGTACTTC | CATSRSSGDTYSYEQYF